This TCR beta chain is drawn from a study of blood T cell repertoires in COVID-19. Study background: T cells, B-cell-depleted T cells, or PBMCs supplied cDNA or gDNA.

Here immunoSEQ multiplex PCR was the method, and the copy in TCRdb shows in-frame clones only, minus some. The sample carries about 210,000 clones, roughly nine tenths recorded once. The V and J ends lost 0 bases and 2 bases respectively, with 14 bases between them. The germline V gene has CDR1 LNHDA and CDR2 SQIVND (reference sequence). CDR3 length: 17 residues. Material: peripheral blood. The TCR was taken from a man in his forties with acute or convalescent COVID-19. V is TRBV19 and J is TRBJ1-5; a possible D gene is TRBD1 (5 bases). The CDR3 loop reads CASSIDLGPIGNQPQHF. Written as DNA, the CDR3 is TGTGCCAGTAGTATAGATTTGGGGCCCATCGGCAATCAGCCCCAGCATTTT.